Detailed here is one TCR beta chain. Its antigen is unidentified. Described treatment: around 19 received Ad26.COV2.S at low or high dose, single or two shots; roughly 5 received placebo; per-sample allocation not given. Repertoires come from day 63 after the first vaccine or placebo injection. These data originate in a study of Ad26.COV2.S vaccination and SARS-CoV-2 variants. Regarding the study as a whole: Substantial post-vaccination breadth of spike-specific CD8+ and CD4+ T cell responses was reported.

Assay: immunoSEQ multiplex PCR; the TCRdb copy retains only in-frame clones and omits some. The sample lists some 390,000 clones, about 85% occurring once. The germline CDR1 and CDR2 sequences are LGHDT and YNNKEL (reference sequence). This CDR3 has 18 amino acids. The junction had 11 bases not matched to a gene; V was cut back by 0 bases and J by 3 bases. The chain employs TRBV3-1 (or the pseudogene TRBV3-2) and TRBJ2-7; 10 positions match TRBD2. The TCR originated in a person between 18 and 65 years old who received the Ad26.COV2.S COVID-19 vaccine or a placebo. This specimen consisted of peripheral blood, obtained in a trial of Ad26.COV2.S vaccine versus placebo. The CDR3 nucleotides read TGTGCCAGCAGCCAAGATCTCAGGGCTAGCGGGGGTTTCTACGAGCAGTACTTC. This codes for CASSQDLRASGGFYEQYF.